The T cell receptor (beta chain) under discussion was sequenced for a study of identical twins. Germline trimming cut 3 bases from V and 5 bases from J; bases unmatched to any gene: 3. Germline loops: CDR1 DFQATT, CDR2 SNEGSKA (reference sequence). This CDR3 contains 15 residues. MiXCR was run by TCRdb on the 5' RACE reads, yielding one entry per CDR3 protein. The table lists some 600,000 distinct CDR3 sequences, 7% to 7.5% of them singletons. This clonotype was detected a few times. As yet, its antigen is unknown. Findings and limits, study-wide: Within monozygotic twins, out-of-frame TCR alpha sharing was underestimated by the models. Analyses of zero insertions could be partly confounded by invariant MAIT and iNKT cells.

This sample was shared with a second study, whose subject was yellow fever vaccine responses in identical twins. From that second work: Vaccine-induced T cell responses in twins were reportedly observed to appear partly convergent, partly personalized.

This TCR came from a woman under 30 in good health. What was sequenced was PBMCs. V gene TRBV20-1 combines with J gene TRBJ2-1, with TRBD2 matching over 14 bases. CDR3 region: CSASRLAGGNNEQFF. In DNA form, the CDR3 reads TGCAGTGCTAGTCGACTAGCGGGGGGGAACAATGAGCAGTTCTTC.